This T cell receptor beta chain was obtained from a study of T cells in women clearing cervical HPV infection. Regarding this clone: The read stops 3 residues short of the end of the CDR3; the missing end is completed from the germline J gene.

Profiled with immunoSEQ multiplex PCR; TCRdb holds only in-frame clones, not every one. With 30,000 to 40,000 clones in the sample, the ten largest clones hold 1.4%. V dropped 7 bases and J dropped 4 bases, with 12 bases sitting between them. The CDR3 length is 13 residues. Germline V gene data show CDR1 as LNHDA and CDR2 as SQIVND (reference sequence). The chain joins TRBV19 to TRBJ2-3, with D maybe TRBD2 (7 bases). This TCR was recovered from a woman aged 18-70 years with a cervical HPV16 infection that either progressed to CIN3+ or cleared (not recorded which). The source material was blood buffy coat. CDR3 DNA (partial): TGTGCCAGTACCGGCGGGGGCGCAGATACG. This encodes CASTGGGADT. The whole CDR3 sequence is CASTGGGADTQYF.